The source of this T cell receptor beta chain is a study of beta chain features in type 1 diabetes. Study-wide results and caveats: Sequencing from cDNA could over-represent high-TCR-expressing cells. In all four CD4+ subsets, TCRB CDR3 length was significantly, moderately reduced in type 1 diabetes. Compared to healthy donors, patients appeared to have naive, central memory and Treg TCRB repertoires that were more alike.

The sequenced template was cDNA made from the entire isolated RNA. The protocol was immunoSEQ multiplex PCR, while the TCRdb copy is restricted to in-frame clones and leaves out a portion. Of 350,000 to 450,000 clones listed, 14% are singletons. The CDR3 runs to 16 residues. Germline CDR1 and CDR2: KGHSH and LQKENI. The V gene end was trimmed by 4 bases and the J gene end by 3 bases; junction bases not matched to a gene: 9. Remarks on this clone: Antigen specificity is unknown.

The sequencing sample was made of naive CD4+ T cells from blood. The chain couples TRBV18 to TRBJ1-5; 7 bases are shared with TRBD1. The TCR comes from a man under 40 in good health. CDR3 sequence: CASSLSDRAINQPQHF. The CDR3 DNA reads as TGTGCCAGCTCACTTTCCGACAGGGCAATCAATCAGCCCCAGCATTTT.